This T cell receptor beta chain was found in a study of neurological immune-mediated disorders. CDR1 is LGHDT, CDR2 YNNKEL, per germline (reference sequence). The CDR3 is 19 amino acids. V was shortened by 4 bases and J by 2 bases, with 25 bases between the two germline ends. The study, taken as a whole, reports: HTLV-1-associated myelopathy led in TCR clonal expansion, while multiple sclerosis ranked lowest, below healthy controls.

The unsorted libraries originated from 2 million PBMCs that had been stored at -80 C. A remark on this clonotype: Its antigen is unidentified.

TCRdb recomputed calls from the 5' RACE reads with MiXCR, one row per CDR3 protein. Among tens of thousands of distinct CDR3 sequences listed, about a tenth were seen once. The sample consisted of PBMCs. The V call is TRBV3-1, the J call TRBJ2-3; D tentatively reads TRBD1 or TRBD2 (6 bases each). The sequence derives from a woman aged 30 to 39 with HTLV-1-associated myelopathy (HAM/TSP). CDR3 bases: TGTGCCAGCAGCCCCGTGGCAGGGTTGGAGGGGGGATACACAGATACGCAGTATTTT. Its protein product is CASSPVAGLEGGYTDTQYF.